The 14 T cell receptor beta chains presented below share a single source sample, sequenced in a study of blood T cells in healthy people across ages. Alongside a J-beta primer mix, a sample-barcoded 5' primer served in a second PCR lasting about 7 to 11 cycles. Via MiXCR, TCRdb re-called the 5' RACE reads, giving one row per CDR3 protein. The repertoire holds fewer than 800,000 distinct CDR3 sequences, with 45% to 50% as singletons. Sequencing was done on a sample of blood. These receptors all stem from an older woman in good health.

This clonotype is a singleton in its sample. The chain couples TRBV7-9 to TRBJ2-3; D is undetermined. The V gene lost 5 bases and the J gene lost 1 base, with 10 bases spanning the gap. The V gene's germline CDR1 is SEHNR and CDR2 FQNEAQ (reference sequence). CDR3 length: 14 residues. CDR3 nucleotides: TGTGCCAGCAGCGTGATAAGGGGCACAGATACGCAGTATTTT. Amino acid sequence: CASSVIRGTDTQYF.

Only a few counts were recorded for this clonotype. The V gene is TRBV10-3, the J gene TRBJ1-1; 7 nucleotides align to TRBD1. The CDR3 spans 15 residues. V shed 3 bases and J 5 bases; nucleotides not matched to a gene: 9. Germline values: CDR1 ENHRY, CDR2 SYGVKD. The CDR3 nucleotides read TGTGCCATCAGTGATCACCGGGACAGAGGGACTGAAGCTTTCTTT. It yields the protein CAISDHRDRGTEAFF.

CDR3 region: CASSPGRAEAFF. The CDR3 DNA reads as TGTGCCAGCAGCCCGGGACGCGCTGAAGCTTTCTTT. The chain uses TRBV11-2 and TRBJ1-1, with a weak D call TRBD1 (5 bases). There are 12 residues in the CDR3. Germline V gene sequence: CDR1 SGHAT, CDR2 FQNNGV. Trimming shortened V by 5 bases and J by 6 bases, and 10 bases separated the two germline ends.

V gene TRBV20-1 combines with J gene TRBJ2-7, with TRBD1 matching 9 bases. CDR1 and CDR2 (germline): DFQATT, SNEGSKA (reference sequence). This CDR3 comprises 13 residues. V trimming: 5 bases; J trimming: 5 bases; junction bases outside the gene matches: 7. For the CDR3, the DNA is TGCAGTGCTCCAAGACAGGGGGGCAACGAGCAGTACTTC. Translating gives CSAPRQGGNEQYF.

The CDR3 DNA follows: TGTGCCAGCAGAGCTGTCTTCGGGACTAGCGGCTCCTACGAGCAGTACTTC. Its translation: CASRAVFGTSGSYEQYF. J is TRBJ2-7 and V is TRBV28, with 11 positions matching TRBD2. The ends lost 6 bases at V and 0 bases at J; junction bases unmatched: 10. Germline CDR1 and CDR2: MDHEN and SYDVKM. The CDR3 is made up of 17 amino acids.

The V gene is TRBV20-1, the J gene TRBJ2-5; no reliable D call. This CDR3 is 13 amino acids long. CDR1 DFQATT and CDR2 SNEGSKA come from the germline V gene (reference sequence). Trimming removed 3 bases from V and 5 bases from J, with 13 bases in between. The CDR3 protein is CSARPGELETQYF. The CDR3 DNA follows: TGCAGTGCTAGGCCAGGAGAGCTGGAGACCCAGTACTTC.

Comment on this clonotype: Being one base from a much bigger clone, this may be a read error. The rearrangement uses TRBV7-2 and TRBJ1-2, with TRBD1 as a possible D gene (6 bases). This CDR3 is 14 amino acids long. The germline V and J ends were trimmed by 7 bases and 4 bases, with 16 bases remaining between them. Germline V gene sequence: CDR1 SGHTA, CDR2 FQGNSA. CDR3 DNA sequence: TGTGCCAGCAACCGCGTGGGGGCGGGCTATGGCTACACCTTC. The encoded protein is CASNRVGAGYGYTF.

This clonotype was counted a few times. This chain uses TRBV7-6 with TRBJ2-2, with 9 positions matching TRBD1. The CDR3 has 18 amino acids. After removal of 4 bases from V and 5 bases from J, the junction contained 14 bases not matched to a gene. Per the germline V gene, CDR1 is SGHVS and CDR2 is FNYEAQ. CDR3 in DNA: TGTGCCAGCAGCTATGAGGGATGGGGACAGGGACGAACCGGGGAGCTGTTTTTT. Protein sequence: CASSYEGWGQGRTGELFF.

Only a few counts were recorded for this clonotype. The rearrangement links TRBV20-1 to TRBJ2-1; D remains unclear. CDR1 is DFQATT, CDR2 SNEGSKA, per germline (reference sequence). This CDR3 region has 14 residues. The ends were cut back, 3 bases at V and 7 bases at J, with 16 bases in the middle. The CDR3 loop is CSASLGGLINEQFF. The CDR3 DNA reads TGCAGTGCTAGTCTCGGCGGCTTAATTAATGAGCAGTTCTTC.

The rearrangement uses TRBV9 and TRBJ2-1, with D possibly matching TRBD2 (5 bases). V dropped 5 bases and J dropped 1 base, with 13 bases sitting between them. The CDR3 loop spans 15 amino acids. In germline, CDR1 is SGDLS, CDR2 YYNGEE. The CDR3 protein is CASSRAEASYNEQFF. The CDR3 DNA is TGTGCCAGCAGTAGAGCGGAGGCTTCCTACAATGAGCAGTTCTTC.

J is TRBJ2-3 and V is TRBV27; 7 bases align to TRBD2. The CDR3 is 16 amino acids. Germline loops: CDR1 MNHEY, CDR2 SMNVEV (reference sequence). V lost 2 bases and J lost 1; bases outside the gene matches: 6. The CDR3 bases are TGTGCCAGCAGTTTAGGGGGGGAGTGGGGCACAGATACGCAGTATTTT. Translated, it gives CASSLGGEWGTDTQYF.

The chain has TRBV20-1 and TRBJ2-5; 9 bases fit TRBD1. The CDR3 extends over 14 amino acids. The ends lost 6 bases at V and 5 bases at J; junction bases unmatched: 10. Looked up from germline, CDR1 is DFQATT and CDR2 is SNEGSKA (reference sequence). DNA of the CDR3: TGCAGTGCCCTCCCGGGACAGGGACGGGAGACCCAGTACTTC. This encodes CSALPGQGRETQYF.

This clonotype was detected once. This sequence joins TRBV14 and TRBJ1-2, with a weak D call TRBD1 (5 bases). This CDR3 region has 14 residues. V lost 4 bases to trimming and J lost 8 bases, with 17 bases between them. CDR1 and CDR2 from the germline V gene are SGHDN and FVKESK. The CDR3 spells CASSPRQRLTGYTF. The CDR3 nucleotides are TGTGCCAGCAGCCCTCGACAGCGGCTGACAGGCTACACCTTC. The variable domain in full, with the rest retrieved from reference TRBV14 and TRBJ1-2, is EAGVTQFPSHSVIEKGQTVTLRCDPISGHDNLYWYRRVMGKEIKFLLHFVKESKQDESGMPNNRFLAERTGGTYSTLKVQPAELEDSGVYFCASSPRQRLTGYTFGSGTRLTVV.

This clonotype appeared many times. This chain uses TRBV5-1 with TRBJ2-6; D remains unclear. CDR1 and CDR2 from the germline V gene are SGHRS and YFSETQ. Between the trimmed V and J ends, which lost 0 bases and 0 bases, there was a span of 4 bases. This CDR3 is 15 amino acids long. CDR3 protein: CASSLDGSGANVLTF. CDR3 bases: TGCGCCAGCAGCTTGGATGGCTCTGGGGCCAACGTCCTGACTTTC.